The entry below describes one T cell receptor beta chain. This record belongs to a study of long-term antiretroviral therapy in people with HIV. It was version v3.0 of the immunoSEQ assay that was run at survey level. Some clones are missing from TCRdb's copy, which holds only in-frame ones; the method was immunoSEQ multiplex PCR. This sample has over 30,000 clones; roughly 85% occur once, and the top ten carry about 6%. This CDR3 contains 14 residues. Trimming took off 2 bases at V and 2 bases at J, with 10 bases between the two ends. CDR1 and CDR2 (germline): MNHEY, SVGAGI. The receptor comes from a woman between 50 and 59 years old with HIV. Here the sequenced sample was unsorted PBMCs, taken 3.1 years after starting antiretroviral therapy. J is TRBJ2-7 and V is TRBV6-5; D might be TRBD1 or TRBD2, each matching 5 bases. CDR3 nucleotides: TGTGCCAGCAGTTACCGGGACGGTGCCTACGAGCAGTACTTC. Translating it yields CASSYRDGAYEQYF.